The 29 T cell receptor beta chains below were found in one sample sequenced in a study of shared clonotypes between healthy human individuals. Profiling relied on immunoSEQ multiplex PCR, and the TCRdb table lists in-frame clones only, not all of them. The sample has around 370,000 clones, 90% to 97% seen once. Sequenced sample: memory CD8+ T cells sorted from blood. Subset here: CD45RO+ cells pooled with CCR7-negative TemRA cells. The receptor source for this set is a man aged 25-40 years in good health.

This rearrangement joins TRBV27 to TRBJ2-3; D gene ambiguous. Per germline, CDR1 MNHEY and CDR2 SMNVEV (reference sequence). CDR3 length: 14 amino acids. The ends were cut back, 4 bases at V and 7 bases at J, with 15 bases in the middle. The DNA for the CDR3 is TGTGCCAGCAGTTATATAGATTCAATGTATACGCAGTATTTT. Translation gives CASSYIDSMYTQYF.

This chain links TRBV23-1 with TRBJ1-1, with 12 bases aligning to TRBD1. TRBV23-1 is an ORF for which the function is uncertain. This CDR3 is 16 amino acids long. V lost 10 bases to trimming and J lost 1 base; unmatched junction nucleotides: 10. CDR3 sequence reads: CANLRDRGRGNTEAFF. In nucleotides, the CDR3 is TGCGCCAACCTCCGGGACAGGGGGCGCGGGAACACTGAAGCTTTCTTT.

The chain joins TRBV5-4 to TRBJ2-1, with D unresolved. Trimming stripped 0 bases from V and 5 bases from J, with 3 bases between. The CDR3 has 12 residues. Germline V gene sequence: CDR1 SGHNT, CDR2 YYREEE (reference sequence). The CDR3 nucleotides are TGTGCCAGCAGCTTGGCCAACAATGAGCAGTTCTTC. Its protein is CASSLANNEQFF.

The chain couples TRBV4-1 to TRBJ2-1; 8 bases fit TRBD2. Germline CDR1 MGHRA, CDR2 YSYEKL. J gave up 8 bases and V 4 bases, and 13 bases lay outside the gene matches. The CDR3 runs to 16 residues. The DNA of the CDR3 is TGCGCCAGCAGCCTCCGGGGGGGCGGCAGTACCGATGAGCAGTTCTTC. This sequence encodes CASSLRGGGSTDEQFF.

The chain links TRBV7-9 to TRBJ2-3; 9 bases map to TRBD2. Per the germline V gene, CDR1 is SEHNR and CDR2 is FQNEAQ (reference sequence). The CDR3 extends over 15 amino acids. Trimming removed 6 bases from V and 1 base from J; junction bases left unmatched: 5. In nucleotides, the CDR3 is TGTGCCAGCAGAGATAGCGGGAGAGGCACAGATACGCAGTATTTT. Translated, it gives CASRDSGRGTDTQYF.

The CDR3 bases are TGCGCCAGCAGCCCCGGGGAGGATACGCAGTATTTT. Residues: CASSPGEDTQYF. This chain joins TRBV5-1 and TRBJ2-3; a weak D match, TRBD2 (5 bases). This CDR3 spans 12 amino acids. V was pared by 4 bases and J by 6 bases, with 9 bases between. Germline V gives CDR1 SGHRS, CDR2 YFSETQ.

Comments on this clone: Other DNA sequences in this sample translate to the same CDR3. The CDR3 region is CAWSVQGPYEQYF. In DNA, the CDR3 is TGTGCCTGGAGTGTACAAGGTCCCTACGAGCAGTACTTC. V gene TRBV30 combines with J gene TRBJ2-7; D is ambiguous. The CDR3 loop spans 13 amino acids. The V gene's germline CDR1 is GTSNPN and CDR2 SVGIG (reference sequence). The germline V and J ends were trimmed by 0 bases and 2 bases, with 8 bases remaining between them.

The rearrangement links TRBV7-9 to TRBJ1-4; TRBD1 might be the D (5 bases). Trimming removed 1 base from V and 3 bases from J, with 12 bases in between. There are 16 residues in the CDR3. CDR1 is SEHNR and CDR2 is FQNEAQ in the germline V gene (reference sequence). In DNA, the CDR3 is TGTGCCAGCAGCTTAGAGGGGCCCGGGGCTAATGAAAAACTGTTTTTT. Protein sequence: CASSLEGPGANEKLFF.

V and J are TRBV5-1 and TRBJ2-4; D is undetermined. V gave up 0 bases and J gave up 8 bases, with 12 bases separating them. From germline, CDR1 is SGHRS and CDR2 YFSETQ. CDR3 length: 14 residues. The CDR3 sequence: CASSLESRWDIQYF. The CDR3 DNA is TGCGCCAGCAGCTTGGAGTCTAGATGGGACATTCAGTACTTC.

This chain links TRBV28 with TRBJ1-2; possible D gene TRBD1, 6 bases. Per the germline V gene, CDR1 is MDHEN and CDR2 is SYDVKM. The CDR3 length is 13 residues. Deletions cut 2 bases from V and 6 bases from J, with 10 bases between. DNA of the CDR3: TGTGCCAGCAGTTTAGGGACAATGGATGGCTACACCTTC. Translation: CASSLGTMDGYTF.

This chain links TRBV5-1 with TRBJ2-2; D unresolved. The CDR3 extends over 15 amino acids. From germline, CDR1 is SGHRS and CDR2 YFSETQ. V was shortened by 1 base and J by 0 bases, with 7 bases between the two germline ends. The CDR3 nucleotides read TGCGCCAGCAGCTTGATGGTCGCGAACACCGGGGAGCTGTTTTTT. Translated, it gives CASSLMVANTGELFF. The full variable domain, in which reference TRBV5-1 and TRBJ2-2 provide the parts outside the CDR3, is KAGVTQTPRYLIKTRGQQVTLSCSPISGHRSVSWYQQTPGQGLQFLFEYFSETQRNKGNFPGRFSGRQFSNSRSEMNVSTLELGDSALYLCASSLMVANTGELFFGEGSRLTVL.

The V and J genes are TRBV19 and TRBJ1-1; D is undetermined. This CDR3 has 13 amino acids. V lost 2 bases to trimming and J lost 8 bases, with 12 bases between them. Germline assignment: CDR1 LNHDA and CDR2 SQIVND (reference sequence). CDR3 protein: CASSILGKVEAFF. The CDR3 DNA reads TGTGCCAGTAGTATACTGGGAAAAGTCGAAGCTTTCTTT.

The chain combines TRBV30 with TRBJ2-7, with TRBD2 matching 13 bases. The V gene end was trimmed by 1 base and the J gene end by 2 bases; junction bases not matched to a gene: 11. The V gene's germline CDR1 is GTSNPN and CDR2 SVGIG (reference sequence). This CDR3 spans 18 amino acids. The CDR3 spells CAWSGFGTSGKGTYEQYF. In DNA, the CDR3 is TGTGCCTGGAGTGGTTTCGGGACTAGCGGGAAGGGCACCTACGAGCAGTACTTC.

This chain joins TRBV4-2 and TRBJ2-7; D is possibly TRBD1 (5 bases). The CDR3 is made up of 16 amino acids. Trimming stripped 5 bases from V and 4 bases from J, with 21 bases between. CDR1 and CDR2 (germline): LGHNA, YNFKEQ. The DNA of the CDR3 is TGTGCCAGCAGCACGCAGGCAGGGATCGAGCATTACGAGCAGTACTTC. Protein product: CASSTQAGIEHYEQYF.

Comments on this clone: Other DNA sequences in this sample translate to the same CDR3. The chain's CDR3 is CASSAQGNTEAFF. Here the CDR3 DNA reads TGTGCCAGCAGCGCTCAAGGGAACACTGAAGCTTTCTTT. This chain connects TRBV9 to TRBJ1-1; D not certain. Per the germline V gene, CDR1 is SGDLS and CDR2 is YYNGEE. With 3 bases removed from V and 1 base from J, the gap between germline ends came to 7 bases. CDR3 length: 13 amino acids.

This rearrangement joins TRBV27 to TRBJ2-1, with a weak D call TRBD2 (6 bases). The ends were cut back, 6 bases at V and 5 bases at J, with 14 bases in the middle. Germline lookup yields CDR1 MNHEY and CDR2 SMNVEV (reference sequence). The CDR3 is made up of 14 amino acids. CDR3 region: CASSPGLPNNEQFF. The CDR3 bases are TGTGCCAGCAGCCCGGGACTGCCTAACAATGAGCAGTTCTTC.

In nucleotides, the CDR3 is TGTGCCAGTAGTATCGACAGGGCGTCCGGGGAGCTGTTTTTT. As protein: CASSIDRASGELFF. The gene calls are TRBV19 and TRBJ2-2; 7 bases align to TRBD1. The CDR3 has 14 residues. Germline CDR1 is LNHDA and CDR2 is SQIVND (reference sequence). V trimming: 3 bases; J trimming: 6 bases; junction bases outside the gene matches: 4.

J is TRBJ2-2 and V is TRBV10-3, with D possibly being TRBD1 or TRBD2 (11 bases each). This CDR3 has 22 residues. Trimming cost V 6 bases and J 3 bases, with 35 bases left between them. Germline CDR1 ENHRY, CDR2 SYGVKD. The CDR3 here is CAIRRTGGGLTSGIRDTGELFF. The CDR3 nucleotides are TGTGCCATCAGAAGGACAGGGGGCGGCTTGACTAGCGGGATAAGGGACACCGGGGAGCTGTTTTTT.

The chain employs TRBV5-6 and TRBJ2-1; 11 nucleotides align to TRBD2. J gave up 0 bases and V 1 base, and 0 bases lay outside the gene matches. The CDR3 loop spans 16 amino acids. Germline CDR1 SGHDT, CDR2 YYEEEE. Here the CDR3 reads CASSLTSGSSYNEQFF. As DNA, the CDR3 is TGTGCCAGCAGCTTGACTAGCGGGAGCTCCTACAATGAGCAGTTCTTC. The variable domain in full, completed from reference TRBV5-6 and TRBJ2-1, reads DAGVTQSPTHLIKTRGQQVTLRCSPKSGHDTVSWYQQALGQGPQFIFQYYEEEERQRGNFPDRFSGHQFPNYSSELNVNALLLGDSALYLCASSLTSGSSYNEQFFGPGTRLTVL.

This clone is a singleton in its sample. Here the CDR3 reads CASSSGLTLQYF. CDR3 bases: TGTGCCAGCAGTAGCGGACTAACCCTGCAGTATTTT. This chain links TRBV6-1 with TRBJ2-3; a weak D match, TRBD2 (6 bases). Germline CDR1 is MNHNS and CDR2 is SASEGT. This CDR3 has 12 amino acids. V lost 5 bases to trimming and J lost 11 bases, with 14 bases between them.

J is TRBJ2-7 and V is TRBV6-5; a possible D gene is TRBD2 (6 bases). This CDR3 has 14 residues. Germline CDR1 is MNHEY and CDR2 is SVGAGI. Trimming shortened V by 5 bases and J by 3 bases, and 14 bases separated the two germline ends. CDR3 bases: TGTGCCAGCAGTACCTATAGCGGTTACTACGAGCAGTACTTC. This encodes CASSTYSGYYEQYF.

This clone was observed a single time. An end of the junction differs from the germline gene, which may be a read error. The same CDR3 arises from other DNA sequences in this sample as well. V usage is TRBV13 and J usage is TRBJ2-3; the D is unclear. Germline V gene sequence: CDR1 PRHDT, CDR2 FYEKMQ (reference sequence). CDR3 length equals 13 residues. CDR3 DNA sequence: TGTGCCAGTAGCTTAGGTGGACCAAATACGCAGTATTTT. Translated: CASSLGGPNTQYF.

CDR3 region: CASSFLRTSGSGELFF. The CDR3 nucleotides read TGTGCCAGCAGTTTTCTCCGGACTAGCGGGAGCGGGGAGCTGTTTTTT. The gene calls are TRBV28 and TRBJ2-2, with 13 bases matching TRBD2. Losses at the gene ends were 3 bases for V and 7 bases for J; bases not matched to a gene: 5. Germline values: CDR1 MDHEN, CDR2 SYDVKM. This CDR3 has 16 amino acids.

The rearrangement links TRBV27 to TRBJ2-7, with TRBD1 identical over 9 bases. V shed 10 bases and J 0 bases; nucleotides not matched to a gene: 13. The germline V gene has CDR1 MNHEY and CDR2 SMNVEV (reference sequence). This CDR3 region has 16 residues. The CDR3 nucleotides read TGTGCCACCCGGGTTATAGGGACAGGGAGCTCCTACGAGCAGTACTTC. It translates to CATRVIGTGSSYEQYF.

The rearrangement links TRBV2 to TRBJ2-7; 7 bases line up with TRBD2. The CDR3 length is 14 residues. Germline CDR1 SNHLY, CDR2 FYNNEI. The V gene end was trimmed by 6 bases and the J gene end by 2 bases; junction bases not matched to a gene: 7. The CDR3 nucleotides read TGTGCCAGCAGGGTCCTAGCGGACCCCTACGAGCAGTACTTC. Its translation is CASRVLADPYEQYF.

The J gene is TRBJ2-1, the V gene TRBV25-1, with a tentative D call TRBD2 (6 bases). The CDR3 length is 14 residues. The ends were cut back, 1 base at V and 8 bases at J, with 12 bases in the middle. Germline CDR1 reads MGHDK; CDR2 reads SYGVNS. DNA for the CDR3: TGTGCCAGCAGTGAATCAGGACTATCGGATGAGCAGTTCTTC. Translating gives CASSESGLSDEQFF.

This clone was detected only once. This chain joins TRBV21-1 and TRBJ2-3. TRBV21-1 is a pseudogene. The CDR3 sequence is 19 residues long. In DNA form, the CDR3 reads TGTGCCAGCAGCAAAGTCCTACTACTAGCTTGGGGGCTAACAGATACGCAGTATTTT. Its protein is CASSKVLLLAWGLTDTQYF.

This chain connects TRBV28 to TRBJ2-5; D tentatively fits TRBD1 or TRBD2 (6 bases each). The CDR3 has 15 residues. CDR1 MDHEN and CDR2 SYDVKM come from the germline V gene. The germline V and J ends were trimmed by 4 bases and 5 bases, with 17 bases remaining between them. CDR3 in DNA: TGTGCCAGCAGTTCACAGGGACTTGTGGGGGAGACCCAGTACTTC. Protein product: CASSSQGLVGETQYF. Filled out from reference TRBV28 and TRBJ2-5, the complete variable domain reads DVKVTQSSRYLVKRTGEKVFLECVQDMDHENMFWYRQDPGLGLRLIYFSYDVKMKEKGDIPEGYSVSREKKERFSLILESASTNQTSMYLCASSSQGLVGETQYFGPGTRLLVL.

The sample holds a few counts of this clone. The chain recombines TRBV30 with TRBJ1-1; D gene uncertain. CDR1 GTSNPN and CDR2 SVGIG come from the germline V gene (reference sequence). This CDR3 has 13 amino acids. V was clipped by 0 bases and J by 1 base, with 6 bases between them. This chain's CDR3 is CAWSVWRNTEAFF. The CDR3 nucleotides read TGTGCCTGGAGTGTTTGGCGGAACACTGAAGCTTTCTTT. The full variable domain, completed using reference TRBV30 and TRBJ1-1, is SQTIHQWPATLVQPVGSPLSLECTVEGTSNPNLYWYRQAAGRGLQLLFYSVGIGQISSEVPQNLSASRPQDRQFILSSKKLLLSDSGFYLCAWSVWRNTEAFFGQGTRLTVV.